This TCR beta chain appears in the sequencing data of a study of blood T cell repertoires in COVID-19. Study-wide context: Researchers got acute and convalescent COVID-19 samples from the United States, Italy and Spain. T cells, B-cell-depleted T cells, or PBMCs provided the cDNA or gDNA that served as material.

Study processing details: Amplification of reference gene primers provided the estimated nucleated cell counts. Assay: immunoSEQ multiplex PCR; the TCRdb copy retains only in-frame clones and omits some. Clone size and the V and J calls come from that table; the DNA yielded D and trimming. The top ten hold around 10% of the sample, which has about 100,000 clones, roughly 88% seen once. CDR3 length: 16 residues. Germline CDR1 SGHAT, CDR2 FQNNGV. The germline V and J ends were trimmed by 5 bases and 1 base, with 15 bases remaining between them. J is TRBJ2-4 and V is TRBV11-2; perhaps TRBD1 as D (5 bases). Input material: peripheral blood. This receptor was identified in an elderly man with acute or convalescent COVID-19. The CDR3: CASSVRVFGAKNIQYF. In nucleotides, the CDR3 is TGTGCCAGCAGCGTCAGGGTTTTTGGGGCCAAAAACATTCAGTACTTC. The full variable domain, in which reference TRBV11-2 and TRBJ2-4 provide the parts outside the CDR3, is EAGVAQSPRYKIIEKRQSVAFWCNPISGHATLYWYQQILGQGPKLLIQFQNNGVVDDSQLPKDRFSAERLKGVDSTLKIQPAKLEDSAVYLCASSVRVFGAKNIQYFGAGTRLSVL.